The clone carrying this TCR beta chain was detected only a few times. The data derive from a study of spatial heterogeneity in lung cancer. Background on the study: Each time, sequencing found more beta-chain sequences than alpha-chain sequences. Raw reads contained each unique TCR and UMI combination more than ten times on average.

Sample time point: sample taken at primary tumor resection. Without sorting, whole RNA was sequenced from tumor, nontumor lung or frozen PBMC. The donor population consisted of over 55 patients with untreated, early-stage non-small cell lung cancer. TCR cDNA molecules each carried a unique molecular identifier. TCRdb independently ran MiXCR on the 5' RACE reads; one entry per CDR3 protein. In the table there are roughly 54,000 distinct CDR3 sequences, around 7.6% of which are singletons. The TCR comes from a female donor with early-stage non-small cell lung cancer. Here the sequenced sample was PBMCs, taken at surgery.

For the CDR3, the DNA is TGTGCCAGCAGTCCGACTAGCGGGGCCATCACAGATACGCAGTATTTT. Encoded protein: CASSPTSGAITDTQYF. V and J are TRBV6-2 or TRBV6-3 and TRBJ2-3; 11 positions agree with TRBD2. From germline, CDR1 is MNHEY and CDR2 SVGEGT. The CDR3 runs to 16 residues. J was trimmed by 2 bases and V by 5 bases; bases with no gene match: 6.